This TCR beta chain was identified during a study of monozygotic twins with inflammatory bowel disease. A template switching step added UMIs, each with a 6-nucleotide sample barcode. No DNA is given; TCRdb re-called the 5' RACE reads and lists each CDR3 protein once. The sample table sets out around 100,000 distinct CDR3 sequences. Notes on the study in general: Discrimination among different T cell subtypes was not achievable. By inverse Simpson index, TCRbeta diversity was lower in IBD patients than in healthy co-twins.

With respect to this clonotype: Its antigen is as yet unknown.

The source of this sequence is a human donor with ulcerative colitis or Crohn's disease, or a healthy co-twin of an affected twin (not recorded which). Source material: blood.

CDR3 residues: CASEWTSNTGELFF. The chain couples TRBV5-1 to TRBJ2-2. This CDR3 region has 14 residues. Germline assignment: CDR1 SGHRS and CDR2 YFSETQ.